This T cell receptor (beta chain) comes out of a study of blood T cell repertoires in COVID-19. Looking at the study overall: The origin of the acute and convalescent COVID-19 samples was the United States, Italy and Spain.

V was trimmed by 4 bases and J by 5 bases, leaving 8 bases between them. The CDR3 totals 12 residues. Germline CDR1 and CDR2: SGHDN and FVKESK. Assay: immunoSEQ multiplex PCR; the TCRdb copy retains only in-frame clones and omits some. The repertoire holds about 60,000 clones, with about 86% as singletons. This clone has just one count. The J gene is TRBJ2-5, the V gene TRBV14; D may be TRBD2 (5 bases). The source is a woman of 80 years or more with active COVID-19. Sequencing used peripheral blood. CDR3 amino acids: CASSLKRETQYF. The CDR3 bases are TGTGCCAGCAGCCTAAAGCGGGAGACCCAGTACTTC.